One sample yielded the 5 T cell receptor beta chains listed below, sequenced in a study of T-cell reconstitution after alpha-beta-depleted transplantation in children. The TCRbeta library incorporated unique molecular identifiers. TCRdb fed the PCR reads into MiXCR, producing one record per CDR3 protein. Here the sample spans roughly 17,000 distinct CDR3 sequences, around 12% being singletons. Here the sequenced sample was PBMCs, mostly from graft donor cells, taken 180 days after TCRalphabeta/CD19-depleted stem cell transplant. The receptor source for this set is a boy younger than two who had a stem cell transplant for Wiskott-Aldrich syndrome, so the T cells may come from the graft donor.

This clonotype was counted a few times. This chain connects TRBV20-1 to TRBJ2-4; D unresolved. The length of the CDR3 is 13 residues. V lost 3 bases and J 2 bases, leaving 8 bases between the germline ends. Germline CDR1 and CDR2: DFQATT and SNEGSKA (reference sequence). In DNA form, the CDR3 reads TGCAGTGCTAGGCCGCCGACCAAAAACATTCAGTACTTC. Its translation is CSARPPTKNIQYF.

In its sample, this clonotype was seen many times. The chain is built from TRBV12-3 or TRBV12-4 and TRBJ2-3; D gene unclear. Between the trimmed V and J ends, which lost 3 bases and 4 bases, there was a span of 11 bases. This CDR3 contains 14 residues. CDR3 loop: CASSFGGWADTQYF. The CDR3 nucleotides read TGTGCCAGCAGTTTTGGCGGATGGGCAGATACGCAGTATTTT.

Many counts were recorded for this clonotype. The chain uses TRBV20-1 and TRBJ1-5; possible D gene TRBD1, 5 bases. The CDR3 length is 14 residues. V was cut by 1 base and J by 6 bases, with 13 bases left in between. CDR1 DFQATT and CDR2 SNEGSKA come from the germline V gene (reference sequence). The CDR3 region is CSARAGTESQPQHF. CDR3 bases: TGCAGTGCTAGAGCGGGGACGGAGAGTCAGCCCCAGCATTTT.

The chain is built from TRBV5-1 and TRBJ2-7; 10 bases align to TRBD2. Germline V CDR1 and CDR2: SGHRS, YFSETQ. Unmatched junction bases numbered 8, after V lost 0 bases and J lost 5 bases. CDR3 length: 16 amino acids. CDR3 amino acids: CASSLAASGSLHEQYF. Written as DNA, the CDR3 is TGCGCCAGCAGCTTGGCGGCTAGCGGGAGTCTACACGAGCAGTACTTC.

There are many counts of this clonotype. The rearrangement links TRBV5-1 to TRBJ2-3; 13 bases agree with TRBD2. Germline V gives CDR1 SGHRS, CDR2 YFSETQ. The trim removed 4 bases at V and 2 bases at J, leaving 10 bases unmatched. The CDR3 runs to 18 residues. The CDR3 sequence: CASSPTPGLAGNTDTQYF. The CDR3 nucleotides read TGCGCCAGCAGCCCGACGCCGGGACTAGCGGGGAACACAGATACGCAGTATTTT. Complete variable domain (other parts from reference TRBV5-1 and TRBJ2-3): KAGVTQTPRYLIKTRGQQVTLSCSPISGHRSVSWYQQTPGQGLQFLFEYFSETQRNKGNFPGRFSGRQFSNSRSEMNVSTLELGDSALYLCASSPTPGLAGNTDTQYFGPGTRLTVL.